One and the same sample provided the 21 T cell receptor beta chains below, sequenced in a study of Graves' ophthalmopathy and Graves' hyperthyroidism. RNA transcripts provided the template for amplifying TCR beta CDR3 regions. An initial RT-PCR round employing HTBI primers preceded a second-round multiplex PCR. TCRdb processed the multiplex PCR reads anew with MiXCR; each CDR3 protein has one entry. The data show roughly 610,000 distinct CDR3 sequences, around a fifth seen once. The sequencing sample was made of peripheral blood. All receptors derive from a woman aged 18-29 years with stable Graves' hyperthyroidism. Some clones in this sample may be carry-over from other donors' samples.

This clonotype occurred many times. V usage is TRBV27 and J usage is TRBJ1-1; D possibly corresponds to TRBD1 (6 bases). The CDR3 totals 14 residues. Germline CDR1 reads MNHEY; CDR2 reads SMNVEV (reference sequence). With 4 bases removed from V and 4 bases from J, the gap between germline ends came to 13 bases. The CDR3 nucleotides read TGTGCCAGCAGTTCGAACAGGGTTTTCACTGAAGCTTTCTTT. Encoded protein: CASSSNRVFTEAFF.

This clonotype was detected a few times. The chain is built from TRBV5-5 and TRBJ1-5, with D unresolved. Germline V gene sequence: CDR1 SGHKS, CDR2 YYEKEE (reference sequence). The CDR3 spans 15 residues. V shed 2 bases and J shed 3 bases, with 12 bases lying between them. CDR3: CASSFAGINNQPQHF. CDR3 DNA: TGTGCCAGCAGCTTTGCCGGCATCAACAATCAGCCCCAGCATTTT. Full variable domain (outside the CDR3, taken from reference TRBV5-5 and TRBJ1-5): DAGVTQSPTHLIKTRGQQVTLRCSPISGHKSVSWYQQVLGQGPQFIFQYYEKEERGRGNFPDRFSARQFPNYSSELNVNALLLGDSALYLCASSFAGINNQPQHFGDGTRLSIL.

This clonotype has at least ten counts. This chain uses TRBV7-8 with TRBJ1-5; 8 bases fit TRBD1. Germline V gene data show CDR1 as SGHVS and CDR2 as FQNEAQ. J gave up 7 bases and V 5 bases, and 13 bases lay outside the gene matches. This CDR3 is built from 16 residues. This CDR3 reads CASSPTGGSLGQPQHF. In DNA form, the CDR3 reads TGTGCCAGCAGCCCCACAGGGGGGAGTCTCGGGCAGCCCCAGCATTTT.

This clonotype occurred many times. The chain links TRBV20-1 to TRBJ1-2, with D maybe TRBD1 (6 bases). V was clipped by 4 bases and J by 1 base, with 13 bases between them. Germline assignment: CDR1 DFQATT and CDR2 SNEGSKA (reference sequence). The CDR3 runs to 14 residues. CDR3 DNA: TGCAGTGCTAAGGCGGACAGCTTTAACTATGGCTACACCTTC. As protein: CSAKADSFNYGYTF.

Points on this clonotype: This may be a read error, as it is one base from a much larger clone. The chain carries TRBV4-1 and TRBJ2-7; 7 bases map to TRBD2. The CDR3 has 15 amino acids. The germline V gene has CDR1 MGHRA and CDR2 YSYEKL. The CDR3 protein is CASSQDRSSGYEQCF. For the CDR3, the DNA is TGCGCCAGCAGCCAAGATAGATCTAGCGGCTACGAGCAGTGCTTC.

This clonotype was picked up a small number of times. CDR3 sequence: CASSQQARALTGELFF. CDR3 in DNA: TGTGCCAGCAGCCAGCAAGCCCGGGCTTTAACCGGGGAGCTGTTTTTT. The rearrangement links TRBV11-2 to TRBJ2-2; unclear D gene. This CDR3 is 16 amino acids long. Germline V lookup: CDR1 SGHAT, CDR2 FQNNGV. Trimming took 5 bases from V and 5 from J, leaving 18 bases between them. Together with reference TRBV11-2 and TRBJ2-2, the CDR3 gives the full variable domain: EAGVAQSPRYKIIEKRQSVAFWCNPISGHATLYWYQQILGQGPKLLIQFQNNGVVDDSQLPKDRFSAERLKGVDSTLKIQPAKLEDSAVYLCASSQQARALTGELFFGEGSRLTVL.

Comments on this clonotype: A much larger clone sits a single nucleotide away, making a read error possible. Given the absence of the conserved phenylalanine or tryptophan at the CDR3 end, a read error is likely. The chain recombines TRBV20-1 with TRBJ1-5, with TRBD1 matching 9 bases. From germline, CDR1 is DFQATT and CDR2 SNEGSKA (reference sequence). The V segment lost 0 bases and the J segment 1 base; nucleotides outside the gene matches: 1. The CDR3 has 15 residues. The CDR3 loop reads CSARDGTGSNQPQHV. The CDR3 DNA is TGCAGTGCTAGAGATGGGACAGGGAGCAATCAGCCCCAGCATGTT.

This clonotype was observed many times. This chain joins TRBV20-1 and TRBJ1-1; the D gene is possibly TRBD1 (6 bases). This CDR3 comprises 13 residues. V lost 2 bases and J 1 base, leaving 8 bases between the germline ends. Germline V lookup: CDR1 DFQATT, CDR2 SNEGSKA (reference sequence). The CDR3 spells CSARQGKNTEAFF. The CDR3 DNA reads as TGCAGTGCTAGACAGGGGAAGAACACTGAAGCTTTCTTT.

The rearrangement uses TRBV25-1 and TRBJ1-1; 10 positions match TRBD1. Germline values: CDR1 MGHDK, CDR2 SYGVNS. Trimming removed 5 bases from V and 1 base from J; junction bases left unmatched: 4. This CDR3 has 15 amino acids. The CDR3 sequence is CASSHRTGGNTEAFF. CDR3 sequence (DNA): TGTGCCAGCAGTCACCGGACAGGGGGGAACACTGAAGCTTTCTTT. The full variable domain, rest sourced from reference TRBV25-1 and TRBJ1-1, is EADIYQTPRYLVIGTGKKITLECSQTMGHDKMYWYQQDPGMELHLIHYSYGVNSTEKGDLSSESTVSRIRTEHFPLTLESARPSHTSQYLCASSHRTGGNTEAFFGQGTRLTVV.

The chain uses TRBV6-1 and TRBJ2-7; D call uncertain. The CDR3 has 12 residues. V was pared by 5 bases and J by 2 bases, with 7 bases between. Germline values: CDR1 MNHNS, CDR2 SASEGT. The CDR3 coding sequence is TGTGCCAGCAGTACCCAGGCCTACGAGCAGTACTTC. This encodes CASSTQAYEQYF.

The table lists this clonotype with a few counts. The rearrangement joins TRBV5-1 to TRBJ2-3; the match to TRBD2 covers 14 bases. The CDR3 runs to 18 residues. The germline gives CDR1 SGHRS, CDR2 YFSETQ. Unmatched junction bases numbered 8, after V lost 0 bases and J lost 5 bases. CDR3 bases: TGCGCCAGCAGCTTGGGACTAGCGGGGGGGCCAACGGGAGATACGCAGTATTTT. Translating it yields CASSLGLAGGPTGDTQYF.

This clonotype was recorded many times. The V and J genes are TRBV29-1 and TRBJ1-5, with 7 bases that match TRBD1. The CDR3 is 12 amino acids. Germline V gives CDR1 SQVTM, CDR2 ANQGSEA. V shed 6 bases and J 2 bases; nucleotides not matched to a gene: 1. CDR3 residues: CSVGTGNQPQHF. In DNA form, the CDR3 reads TGCAGCGTCGGGACAGGCAATCAGCCCCAGCATTTT.

The rearrangement uses TRBV7-2 and TRBJ2-7; TRBD1 matches at 7 bases. The trim removed 5 bases at V and 0 bases at J, leaving 7 bases unmatched. This CDR3 is built from 15 residues. Germline CDR1 and CDR2: SGHTA and FQGNSA. This CDR3 reads CASSAHQGVSYEQYF. The CDR3 DNA is TGTGCCAGCAGCGCACACCAGGGGGTCTCCTACGAGCAGTACTTC.

This clonotype was counted at least ten times. This chain joins TRBV6-1 and TRBJ1-2; 9 bases agree with TRBD1. J gave up 3 bases and V 6 bases, and 8 bases lay outside the gene matches. Per the germline V gene, CDR1 is MNHNS and CDR2 is SASEGT. CDR3 length: 15 amino acids. The CDR3 reads CASSPTGQGHYGYTF. The CDR3 nucleotides read TGTGCCAGCAGCCCTACCGGACAGGGGCACTATGGCTACACCTTC.

The chain carries TRBV6-1 and TRBJ2-7; weak D call: TRBD2 (6 bases). The CDR3 is made up of 15 amino acids. The V gene's germline CDR1 is MNHNS and CDR2 SASEGT. Between the trimmed V and J ends, which lost 6 bases and 0 bases, there was a span of 15 bases. The CDR3 is CASRPREKGSYEQYF. The DNA for the CDR3 is TGTGCCAGCAGACCTCGGGAGAAGGGCTCCTACGAGCAGTACTTC.

This chain connects TRBV18 to TRBJ1-5, with 8 bases aligning to TRBD1. There are 18 residues in the CDR3. Germline CDR1 KGHSH, CDR2 LQKENI. The V gene end was trimmed by 6 bases and the J gene end by 2 bases; junction bases not matched to a gene: 15. The chain's CDR3 is CASSPGQGAQRGNQPQHF. CDR3 nucleotide sequence: TGTGCCAGCTCCCCTGGCCAGGGGGCCCAAAGGGGCAATCAGCCCCAGCATTTT.

V and J are TRBV7-2 and TRBJ2-1; D is perhaps TRBD2 (6 bases). Germline values: CDR1 SGHTA, CDR2 FQGNSA. V was cut by 0 bases and J by 7 bases, with 10 bases left in between. There are 14 residues in the CDR3. This CDR3 reads CASSLAGGRNEQFF. CDR3 sequence (DNA): TGTGCCAGCAGCTTAGCGGGAGGACGGAATGAGCAGTTCTTC.

Many counts were recorded for this clonotype. The rearrangement joins TRBV6-2 or TRBV6-3 to TRBJ1-1; D remains unclear. V lost 5 bases and J lost 8, with 12 bases in between. Germline V gene lookup returns CDR1 MNHEY and CDR2 SVGEGT. The CDR3 loop spans 12 amino acids. CDR3 protein: CASSDDTLEAFF. CDR3 in DNA: TGTGCCAGCAGTGATGACACTCTCGAAGCTTTCTTT.

This clonotype was observed once. The V call is TRBV7-8, the J call TRBJ1-5, with a tentative D call TRBD1 (6 bases). CDR3 length equals 17 residues. Germline V gene sequence: CDR1 SGHVS, CDR2 FQNEAQ. The V and J ends lost 4 bases and 3 bases respectively, with 19 bases between them. Here the CDR3 DNA reads TGTGCCAGCAGCTCCCTAACAGGGAGTAAGGACAATCAGCCCCAGCATTTT. Residues: CASSSLTGSKDNQPQHF.

V gene TRBV30 combines with J gene TRBJ1-1, with TRBD1 matching over 7 bases. The V and J ends lost 3 bases and 0 bases, in that order; junction bases with no gene match: 4. The CDR3 runs 14 residues. Germline loops: CDR1 GTSNPN, CDR2 SVGIG (reference sequence). The CDR3 DNA reads as TGTGCCTGGAGCCGGGACAGACTGAACACTGAAGCTTTCTTT. Translated: CAWSRDRLNTEAFF.

This clonotype was recorded many times. The chain is built from TRBV2 and TRBJ2-2, with a weak D call TRBD1 (6 bases). Germline V gives CDR1 SNHLY, CDR2 FYNNEI. CDR3 size: 15 residues. V shed 8 bases and J shed 0 bases, with 13 bases lying between them. CDR3 sequence (DNA): TGTGCCAGCGTTCGGGACACCACGAACACCGGGGAGCTGTTTTTT. Translated: CASVRDTTNTGELFF.